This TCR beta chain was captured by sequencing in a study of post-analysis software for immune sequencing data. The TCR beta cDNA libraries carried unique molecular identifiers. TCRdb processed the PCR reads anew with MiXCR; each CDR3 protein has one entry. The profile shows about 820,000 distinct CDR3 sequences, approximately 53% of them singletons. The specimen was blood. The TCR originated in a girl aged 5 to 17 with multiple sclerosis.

CDR3 sequence reads: CASSYRASGIDEQFF. CDR3 in DNA: TGTGCCAGCAGTTACCGGGCTAGCGGGATCGATGAGCAGTTCTTC. J is TRBJ2-1 and V is TRBV6-5; TRBD2 aligns across 9 bases. Germline V CDR1 and CDR2: MNHEY, SVGAGI. V was pared by 2 bases and J by 8 bases, with 7 bases of the junction left unmatched. There are 15 residues in the CDR3.